The T cell receptor (beta chain) described here comes from a study of T cells in Graves' hyperthyroidism and ophthalmopathy. The study, taken as a whole, reports: A model using 13 V-J features told ophthalmopathy apart from stable hyperthyroidism. Most thyroid clonotypes with frequency above 0.001 were detected in blood.

What was amplified from RNA transcripts were TCR beta CDR3 regions. The TCR CDR3 first-round RT-PCR relied on the HTBI primer set. TCRdb analysed the multiplex PCR reads with MiXCR anew, one entry per CDR3 protein. The table shows 560,000 or so distinct CDR3 sequences, with about 43% occurring only once. Note on this clonotype: Its antigen remains unidentified.

Stable hyperthyroidism: no ophthalmopathy progression over 18 months of follow-up. Thyroid ultrasound, orbital computed tomography, clinical symptoms, and serum thyroxine and TRAb underpinned diagnoses. V was clipped by 3 bases and J by 8 bases; unmatched bases: 6. Germline V gene sequence: CDR1 SEHNR, CDR2 FQNEAQ (reference sequence). The CDR3 sequence is 15 residues long. This receptor was identified in a woman aged 18-29 years with Graves' hyperthyroidism. Sequences were obtained from peripheral blood or thyroid tissue (not recorded which). The chain employs TRBV7-9 and TRBJ2-2; 10 nucleotides line up with TRBD2. CDR3 region: CASSFSLAGEGELFF. The CDR3 coding sequence is TGTGCCAGCAGCTTTTCGCTAGCGGGAGAGGGGGAGCTGTTTTTT.